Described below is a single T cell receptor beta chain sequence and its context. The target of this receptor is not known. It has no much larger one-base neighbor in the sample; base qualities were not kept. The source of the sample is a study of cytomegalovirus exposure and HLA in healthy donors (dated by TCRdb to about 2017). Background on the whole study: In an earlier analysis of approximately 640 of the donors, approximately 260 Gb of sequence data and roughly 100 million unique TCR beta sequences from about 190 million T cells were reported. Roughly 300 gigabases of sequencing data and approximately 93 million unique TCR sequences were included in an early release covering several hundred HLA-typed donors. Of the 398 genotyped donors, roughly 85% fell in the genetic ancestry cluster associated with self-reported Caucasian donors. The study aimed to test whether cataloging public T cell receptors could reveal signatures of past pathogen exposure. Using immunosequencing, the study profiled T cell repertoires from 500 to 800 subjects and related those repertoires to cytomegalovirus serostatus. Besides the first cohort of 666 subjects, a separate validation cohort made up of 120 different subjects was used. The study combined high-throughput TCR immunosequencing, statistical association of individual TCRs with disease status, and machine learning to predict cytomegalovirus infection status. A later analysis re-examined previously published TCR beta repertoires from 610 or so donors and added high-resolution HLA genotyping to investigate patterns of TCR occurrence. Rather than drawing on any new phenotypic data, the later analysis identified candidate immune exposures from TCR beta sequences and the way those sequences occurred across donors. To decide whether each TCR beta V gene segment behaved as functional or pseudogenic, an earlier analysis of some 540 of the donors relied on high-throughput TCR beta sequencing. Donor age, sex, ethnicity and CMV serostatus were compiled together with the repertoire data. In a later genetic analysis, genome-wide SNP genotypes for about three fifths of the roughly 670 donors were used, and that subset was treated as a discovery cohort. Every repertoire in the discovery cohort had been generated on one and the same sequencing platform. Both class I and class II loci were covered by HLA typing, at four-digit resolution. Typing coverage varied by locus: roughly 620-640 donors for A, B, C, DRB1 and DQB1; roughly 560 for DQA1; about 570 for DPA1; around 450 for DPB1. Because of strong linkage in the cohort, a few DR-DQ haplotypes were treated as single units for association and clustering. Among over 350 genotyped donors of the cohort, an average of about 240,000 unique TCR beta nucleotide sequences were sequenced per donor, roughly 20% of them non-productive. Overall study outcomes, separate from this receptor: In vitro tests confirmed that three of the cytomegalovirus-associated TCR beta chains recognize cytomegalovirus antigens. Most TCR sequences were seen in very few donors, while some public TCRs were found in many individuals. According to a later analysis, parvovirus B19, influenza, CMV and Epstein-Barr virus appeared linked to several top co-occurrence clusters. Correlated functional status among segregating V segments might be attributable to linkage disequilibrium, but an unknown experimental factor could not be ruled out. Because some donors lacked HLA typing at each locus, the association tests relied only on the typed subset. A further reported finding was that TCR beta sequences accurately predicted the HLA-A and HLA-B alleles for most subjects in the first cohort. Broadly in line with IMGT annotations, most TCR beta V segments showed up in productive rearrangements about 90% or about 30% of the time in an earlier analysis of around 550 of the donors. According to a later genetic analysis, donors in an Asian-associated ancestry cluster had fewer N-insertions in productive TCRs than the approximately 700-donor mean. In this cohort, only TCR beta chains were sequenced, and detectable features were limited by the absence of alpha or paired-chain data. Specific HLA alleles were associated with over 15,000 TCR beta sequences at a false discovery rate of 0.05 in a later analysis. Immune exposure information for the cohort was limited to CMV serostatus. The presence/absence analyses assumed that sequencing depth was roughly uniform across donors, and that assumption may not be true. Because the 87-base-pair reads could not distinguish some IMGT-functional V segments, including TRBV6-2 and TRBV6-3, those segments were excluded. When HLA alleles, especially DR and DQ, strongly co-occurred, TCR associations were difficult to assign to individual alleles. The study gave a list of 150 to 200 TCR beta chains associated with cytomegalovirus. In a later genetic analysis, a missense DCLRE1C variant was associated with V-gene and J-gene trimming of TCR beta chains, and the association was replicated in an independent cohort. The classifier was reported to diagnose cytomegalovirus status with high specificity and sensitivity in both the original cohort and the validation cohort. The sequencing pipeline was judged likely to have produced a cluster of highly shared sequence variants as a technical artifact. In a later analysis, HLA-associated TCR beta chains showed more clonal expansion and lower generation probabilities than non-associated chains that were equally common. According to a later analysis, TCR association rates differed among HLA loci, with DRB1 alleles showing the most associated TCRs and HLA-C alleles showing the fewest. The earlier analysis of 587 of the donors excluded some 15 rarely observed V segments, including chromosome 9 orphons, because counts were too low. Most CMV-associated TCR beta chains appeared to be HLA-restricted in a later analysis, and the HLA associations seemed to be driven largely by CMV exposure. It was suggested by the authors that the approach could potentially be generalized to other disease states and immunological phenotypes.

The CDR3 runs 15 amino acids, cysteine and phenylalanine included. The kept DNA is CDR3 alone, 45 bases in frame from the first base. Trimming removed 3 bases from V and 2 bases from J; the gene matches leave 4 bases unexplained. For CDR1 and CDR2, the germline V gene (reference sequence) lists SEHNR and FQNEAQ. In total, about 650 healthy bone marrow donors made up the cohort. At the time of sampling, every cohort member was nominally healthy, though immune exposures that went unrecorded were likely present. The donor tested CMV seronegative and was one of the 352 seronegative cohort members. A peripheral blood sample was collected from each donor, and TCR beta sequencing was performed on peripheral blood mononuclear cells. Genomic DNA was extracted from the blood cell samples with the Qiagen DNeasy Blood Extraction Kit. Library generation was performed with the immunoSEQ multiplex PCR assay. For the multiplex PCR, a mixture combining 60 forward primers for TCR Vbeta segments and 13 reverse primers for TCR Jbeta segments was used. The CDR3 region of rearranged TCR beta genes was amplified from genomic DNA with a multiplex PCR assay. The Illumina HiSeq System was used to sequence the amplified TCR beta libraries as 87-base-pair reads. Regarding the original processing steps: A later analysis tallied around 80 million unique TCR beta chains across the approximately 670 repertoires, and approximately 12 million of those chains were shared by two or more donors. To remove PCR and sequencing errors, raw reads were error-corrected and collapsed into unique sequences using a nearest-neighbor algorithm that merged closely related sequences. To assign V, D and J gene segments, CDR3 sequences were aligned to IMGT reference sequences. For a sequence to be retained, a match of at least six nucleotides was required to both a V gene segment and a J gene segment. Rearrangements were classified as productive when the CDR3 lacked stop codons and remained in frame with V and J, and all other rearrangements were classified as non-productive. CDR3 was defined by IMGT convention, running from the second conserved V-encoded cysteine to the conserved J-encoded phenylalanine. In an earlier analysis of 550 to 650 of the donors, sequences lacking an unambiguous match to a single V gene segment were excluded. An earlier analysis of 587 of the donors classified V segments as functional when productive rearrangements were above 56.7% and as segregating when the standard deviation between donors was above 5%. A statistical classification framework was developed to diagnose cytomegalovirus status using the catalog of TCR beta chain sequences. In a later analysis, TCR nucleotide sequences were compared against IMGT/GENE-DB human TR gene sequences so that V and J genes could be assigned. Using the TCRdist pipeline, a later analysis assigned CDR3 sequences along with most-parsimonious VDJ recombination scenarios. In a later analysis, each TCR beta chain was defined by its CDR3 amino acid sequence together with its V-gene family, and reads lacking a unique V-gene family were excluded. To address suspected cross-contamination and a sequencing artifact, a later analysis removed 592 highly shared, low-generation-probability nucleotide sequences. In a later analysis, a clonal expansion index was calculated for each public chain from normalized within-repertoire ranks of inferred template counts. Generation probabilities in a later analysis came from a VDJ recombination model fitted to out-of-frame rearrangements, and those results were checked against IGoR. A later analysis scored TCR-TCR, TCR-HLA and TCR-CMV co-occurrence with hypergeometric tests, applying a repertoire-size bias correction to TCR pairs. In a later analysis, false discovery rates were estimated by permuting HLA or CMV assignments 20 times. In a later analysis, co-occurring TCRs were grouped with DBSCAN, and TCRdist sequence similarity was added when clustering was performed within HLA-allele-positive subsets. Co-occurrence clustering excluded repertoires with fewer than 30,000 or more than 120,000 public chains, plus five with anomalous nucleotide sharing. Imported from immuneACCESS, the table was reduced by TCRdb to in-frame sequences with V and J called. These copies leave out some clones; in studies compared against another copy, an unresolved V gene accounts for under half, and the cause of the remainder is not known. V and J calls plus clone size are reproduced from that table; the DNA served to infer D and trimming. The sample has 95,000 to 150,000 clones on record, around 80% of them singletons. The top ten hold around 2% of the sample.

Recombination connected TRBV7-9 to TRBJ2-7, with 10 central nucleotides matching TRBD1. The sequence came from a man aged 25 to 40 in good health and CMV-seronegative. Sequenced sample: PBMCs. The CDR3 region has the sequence CASSLAGTGAYEQYF. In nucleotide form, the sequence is TGTGCCAGCAGCTTGGCCGGGACAGGGGCCTACGAGCAGTACTTC.